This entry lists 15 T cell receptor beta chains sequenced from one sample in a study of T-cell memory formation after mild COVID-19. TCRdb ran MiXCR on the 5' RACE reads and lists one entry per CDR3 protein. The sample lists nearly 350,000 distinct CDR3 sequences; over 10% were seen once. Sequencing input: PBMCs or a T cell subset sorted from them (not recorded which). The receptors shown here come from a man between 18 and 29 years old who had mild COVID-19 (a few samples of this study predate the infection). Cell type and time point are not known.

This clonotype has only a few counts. The CDR3: CASSLESWTSTGNIQYF. The CDR3 DNA reads as TGTGCCAGCAGTTTAGAGTCGTGGACTAGCACGGGGAACATTCAGTACTTC. The chain joins TRBV28 to TRBJ2-4, with 8 bases lining up with TRBD2. Germline trimming cut 2 bases from V and 7 bases from J; bases unmatched to any gene: 13. CDR3 length equals 17 residues. Per germline, CDR1 MDHEN and CDR2 SYDVKM.

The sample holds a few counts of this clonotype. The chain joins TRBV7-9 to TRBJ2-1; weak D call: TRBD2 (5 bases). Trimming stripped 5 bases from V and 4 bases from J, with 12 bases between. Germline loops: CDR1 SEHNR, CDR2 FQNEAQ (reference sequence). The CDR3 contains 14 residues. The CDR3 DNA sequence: TGTGCCAGCAGCCCCGGGGTAGCTTACAATGAGCAGTTCTTC. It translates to CASSPGVAYNEQFF.

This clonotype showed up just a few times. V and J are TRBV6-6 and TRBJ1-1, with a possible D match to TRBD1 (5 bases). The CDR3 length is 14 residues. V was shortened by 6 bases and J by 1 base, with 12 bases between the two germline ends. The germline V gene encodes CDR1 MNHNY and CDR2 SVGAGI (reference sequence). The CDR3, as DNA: TGTGCCAGCAGGGGGTTAGACAGGAACACTGAAGCTTTCTTT. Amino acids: CASRGLDRNTEAFF.

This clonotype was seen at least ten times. CDR3 sequence: CASSFGGAGDTQYF. DNA for the CDR3: TGTGCCAGCAGTTTCGGGGGGGCCGGAGATACGCAGTATTTT. The gene calls are TRBV12-3 or TRBV12-4 and TRBJ2-3; 8 bases agree with TRBD2. Trimming removed 3 bases from V and 5 bases from J; junction bases left unmatched: 4. The CDR3 consists of 14 residues.

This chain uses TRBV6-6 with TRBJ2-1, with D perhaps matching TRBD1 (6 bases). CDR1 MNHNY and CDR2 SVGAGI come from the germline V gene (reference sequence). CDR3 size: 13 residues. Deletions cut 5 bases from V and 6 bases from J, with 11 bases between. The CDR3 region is CASSHRDGNEQFF. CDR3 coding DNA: TGTGCCAGCAGTCACAGGGACGGCAATGAGCAGTTCTTC.

The CDR3 reads CASDQGLMNTEAFF. In DNA form, the CDR3 reads TGTGCCAGCGACCAGGGGCTAATGAACACTGAAGCTTTCTTT. This chain links TRBV6-6 with TRBJ1-1; D is perhaps TRBD1 (6 bases). V lost 8 bases to trimming and J lost 0 bases, with 13 bases between them. This CDR3 has 14 residues. In germline, CDR1 is MNHNY, CDR2 SVGAGI (reference sequence).

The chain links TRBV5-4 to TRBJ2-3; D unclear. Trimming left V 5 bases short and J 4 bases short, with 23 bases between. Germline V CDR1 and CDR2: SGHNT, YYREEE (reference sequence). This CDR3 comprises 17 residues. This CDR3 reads CASRHHRKRGTADTQYF. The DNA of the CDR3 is TGTGCCAGCAGACACCACCGGAAGAGAGGAACAGCAGATACGCAGTATTTT.

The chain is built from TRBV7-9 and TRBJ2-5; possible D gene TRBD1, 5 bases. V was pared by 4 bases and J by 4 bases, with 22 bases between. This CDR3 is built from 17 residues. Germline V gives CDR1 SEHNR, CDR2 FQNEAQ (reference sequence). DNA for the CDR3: TGTGCCAGCAGCTCGCACAGACTCCGACAGTCCGGAGAGACCCAGTACTTC. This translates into CASSSHRLRQSGETQYF.

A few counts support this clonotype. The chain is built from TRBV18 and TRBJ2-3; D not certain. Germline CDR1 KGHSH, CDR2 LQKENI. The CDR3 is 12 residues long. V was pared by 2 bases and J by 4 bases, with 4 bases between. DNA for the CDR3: TGTGCCAGCTCACCAGCATCAGATACGCAGTATTTT. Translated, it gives CASSPASDTQYF.

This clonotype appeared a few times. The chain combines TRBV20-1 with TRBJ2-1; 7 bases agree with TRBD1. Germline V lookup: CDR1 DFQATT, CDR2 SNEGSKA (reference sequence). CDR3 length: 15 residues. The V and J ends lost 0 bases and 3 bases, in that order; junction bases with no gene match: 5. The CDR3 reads CSARDLTGYYNEQFF. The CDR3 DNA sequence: TGCAGTGCTAGAGATTTGACAGGGTACTACAATGAGCAGTTCTTC.

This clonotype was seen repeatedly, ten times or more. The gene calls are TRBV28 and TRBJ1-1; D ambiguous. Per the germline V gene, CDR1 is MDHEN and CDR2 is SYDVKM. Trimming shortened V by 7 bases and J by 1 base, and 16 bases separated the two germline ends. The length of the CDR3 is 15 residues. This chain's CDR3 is CASTAWVVANTEAFF. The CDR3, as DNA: TGTGCCAGCACCGCCTGGGTGGTCGCGAACACTGAAGCTTTCTTT.

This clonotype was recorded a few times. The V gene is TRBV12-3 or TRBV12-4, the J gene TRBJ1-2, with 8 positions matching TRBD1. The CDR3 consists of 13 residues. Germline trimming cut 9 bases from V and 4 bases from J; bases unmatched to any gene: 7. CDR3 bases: TGTGCCAGTTCCCGGGACAGGTCCTATGGCTACACCTTC. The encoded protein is CASSRDRSYGYTF.

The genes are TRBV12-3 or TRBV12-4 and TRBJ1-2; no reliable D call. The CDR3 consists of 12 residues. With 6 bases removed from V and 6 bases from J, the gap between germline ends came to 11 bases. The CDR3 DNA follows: TGTGCCAGCAGGTCCGAGATCCATGGCTACACCTTC. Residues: CASRSEIHGYTF.

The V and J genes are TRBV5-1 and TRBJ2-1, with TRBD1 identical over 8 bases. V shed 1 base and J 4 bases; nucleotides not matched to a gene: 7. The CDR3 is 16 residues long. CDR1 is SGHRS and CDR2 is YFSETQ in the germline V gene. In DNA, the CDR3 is TGCGCCAGCAGCTTGCAGGGGGCCTTTAATTACAATGAGCAGTTCTTC. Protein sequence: CASSLQGAFNYNEQFF.

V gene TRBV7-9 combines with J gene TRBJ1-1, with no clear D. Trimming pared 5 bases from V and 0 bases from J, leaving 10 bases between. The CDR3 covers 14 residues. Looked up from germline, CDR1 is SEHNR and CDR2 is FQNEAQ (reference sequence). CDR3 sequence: CASSPDSLNTEAFF. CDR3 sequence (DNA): TGTGCCAGCAGCCCGGACTCCTTGAACACTGAAGCTTTCTTT.